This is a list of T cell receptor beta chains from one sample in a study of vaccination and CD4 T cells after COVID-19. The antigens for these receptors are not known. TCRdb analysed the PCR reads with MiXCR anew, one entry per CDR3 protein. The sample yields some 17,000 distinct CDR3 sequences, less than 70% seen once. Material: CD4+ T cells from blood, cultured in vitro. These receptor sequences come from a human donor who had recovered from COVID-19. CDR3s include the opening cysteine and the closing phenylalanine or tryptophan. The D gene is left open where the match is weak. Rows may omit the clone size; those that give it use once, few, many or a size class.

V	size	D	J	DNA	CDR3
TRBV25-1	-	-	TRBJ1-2	TGTGCCAGCAGTGTTAGAACCAACTATGGCTACACCTTC	CASSVRTNYGYTF
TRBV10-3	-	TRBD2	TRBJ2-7	TGTGCCATCAGTAAGAACGGGAGGGAGTCCTACGAGCAGTACTTC	CAISKNGRESYEQYF
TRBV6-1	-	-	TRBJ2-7	TGTGCCAGCAGAGAGGTAACCTACGAGCAGTACTTC	CASREVTYEQYF
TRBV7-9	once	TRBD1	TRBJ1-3	TGTGCCTCCGGGACAGGAATTGTCACCATATATTTT	CASGTGIVTIYF
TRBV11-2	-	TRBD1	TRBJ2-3	TGTGCCAGCAGCTTAGGACTGGAGACAGGGGGCCGAAGAGCAGATACGCAGTATTTT	CASSLGLETGGRRADTQYF
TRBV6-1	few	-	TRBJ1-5	TGTGCCAGCAGTCAGACAGCGCGTGTTGAGCCCCAGCATTTT	CASSQTARVEPQHF
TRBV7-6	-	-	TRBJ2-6	TGTGCCAGCAGCTTAGGGACGAGCTCTGGGGCCAACGTCCTGACTTTC	CASSLGTSSGANVLTF
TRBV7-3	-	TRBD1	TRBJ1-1	TGTGCCAGCAGCACTACAGGGGGTGAGGCTGAAGCTTTCTTT	CASSTTGGEAEAFF
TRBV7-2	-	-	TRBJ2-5	TGTGCCAGCAGCTTCGGGGCGGGGGAGACCCAGTACTTC	CASSFGAGETQYF
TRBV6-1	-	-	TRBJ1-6	TGTGCCAGCAGGACTGGACTGTCCTATTCACCCCTCCACTTT	CASRTGLSYSPLHF
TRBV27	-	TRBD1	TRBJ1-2	TGTGCCAGCATTTCAGACAGGGTAGATCATGGCTACACCTTC	CASISDRVDHGYTF
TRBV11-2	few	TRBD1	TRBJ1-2	TGTGCCAGCAGCTCCTACAGGGGCGAAGCTAACTATGGCTACACCTTC	CASSSYRGEANYGYTF
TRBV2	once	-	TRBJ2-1	TGTGCCAGCAGAATGGATGGCCTCTTCTATGAGCAGTTCTTC	CASRMDGLFYEQFF
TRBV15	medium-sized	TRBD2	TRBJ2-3	TGTGCCACCAGCAGTTCGCGGGAGCCAACAGATACGCAGTATTTT	CATSSSREPTDTQYF
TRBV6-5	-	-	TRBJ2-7	TGTGCCAGCAGTTACCCGATCGGTCCAGGAGGGGACGAGCAGTACTTC	CASSYPIGPGGDEQYF
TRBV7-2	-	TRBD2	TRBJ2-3	TGTGCCAGCAGCTTAGGCGCTAGCGGGAGTGTGGGTCTGGATACGCAGTATTTT	CASSLGASGSVGLDTQYF
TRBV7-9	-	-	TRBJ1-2	TGTGCCAGCAGCCTCAGAAACAGTGGCGGCTACACCTTC	CASSLRNSGGYTF
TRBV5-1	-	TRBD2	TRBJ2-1	TGCGCCAGCAGCCAACTGGGACTAGCGGGGGGGCTGTACAATGAGCAGTTCTTC	CASSQLGLAGGLYNEQFF
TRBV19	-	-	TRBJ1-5	TGTGCCAGTAGTACCCGGACAGTGCATCAGCCCCAGCATTTT	CASSTRTVHQPQHF
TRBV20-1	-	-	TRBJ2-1	TGCAGTGCTAAGGATGGACCTAGCGATTACAATGAGCAGTTCTTC	CSAKDGPSDYNEQFF
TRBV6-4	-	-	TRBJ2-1	TGTGCCAGCCGTCGGGAACACTCCCTGGGTGAGCAGTTCTTC	CASRREHSLGEQFF
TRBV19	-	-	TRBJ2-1	TGTGCCAGTAGTATTCGGAGTACCCTTTCCTACAATGAGCAGTTCTTC	CASSIRSTLSYNEQFF
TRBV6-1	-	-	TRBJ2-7	TGTGCCAGCTATTGGGATGGGGACGAGCAGTACTTC	CASYWDGDEQYF
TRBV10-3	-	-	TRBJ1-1	TGTGCCATCAGTGATTTCATCATGGCTGAAGCTTTCTTT	CAISDFIMAEAFF
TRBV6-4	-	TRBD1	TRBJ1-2	TGTGCCAGCAGTGGACAGGGATCGGGAGGCTACACCTTC	CASSGQGSGGYTF
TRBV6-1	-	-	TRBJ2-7	TGTGCCAGCAGGGGGGGGCTCCGCTCCTACGAGCTGTACTTC	CASRGGLRSYELYF
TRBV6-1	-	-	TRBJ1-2	TGTGCCAGCAGTGCTTACCGAGGAGGATATGGCTACACCTTC	CASSAYRGGYGYTF
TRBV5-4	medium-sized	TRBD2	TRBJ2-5	TGTGCCAGCAGCCCTAGCGGGAGTGTTAAAGAGACCCAGTACTTC	CASSPSGSVKETQYF
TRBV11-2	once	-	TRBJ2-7	TGTGCCAGCAGCTTAGCGGGAGTGTTGTGGGAGCAGTACTTC	CASSLAGVLWEQYF
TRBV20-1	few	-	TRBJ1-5	TGCAGTGCCCGGGTGGGATTGGGTCAGCCCCAGCATTTT	CSARVGLGQPQHF